These 32 T cell receptor beta chains came from one sample sequenced in a study of blood T cell repertoires in COVID-19. Here immunoSEQ multiplex PCR was the method, and the copy in TCRdb shows in-frame clones only, minus some. Among approximately 280,000 clones, about 90% were seen once, and the ten largest hold about 1.9%. Sequencing was carried out using peripheral blood. These receptors were taken from a woman in her 30s who had recovered from COVID-19.

The CDR3 protein is CASSSGGSGNTIYF. As DNA, the CDR3 is TGTGCCAGCAGCTCCGGGGGCTCTGGAAACACCATATATTTT. This sequence joins TRBV11-3 and TRBJ1-3; maybe TRBD1 (5 bases). Trimming took 4 bases from V and 0 from J, leaving 7 bases between them. The CDR3 has 14 residues. Germline CDR1 reads SGHNT; CDR2 reads YENEEA. The full variable domain, with the rest looked up from reference TRBV11-3 and TRBJ1-3, is EAGVVQSPRYKIIEKKQPVAFWCNPISGHNTLYWYLQNLGQGPELLIRYENEEAVDDSQLPKDRFSAERLKGVDSTLKIQPAELGDSAVYLCASSSGGSGNTIYFGEGSWLTVV.

This chain connects TRBV11-3 to TRBJ2-1, with 9 bases lining up with TRBD2. This CDR3 has 16 amino acids. Germline V gene sequence: CDR1 SGHNT, CDR2 YENEEA. V lost 1 base to trimming and J lost 1 base; unmatched junction nucleotides: 2. In nucleotides, the CDR3 is TGTGCCAGCAGCTTAGTTAGCGGGGGATCCTACAATGAGCAGTTCTTC. It encodes CASSLVSGGSYNEQFF.

This clone was recorded a few times. The gene calls are TRBV28 and TRBJ2-1; 10 bases agree with TRBD1. In germline, CDR1 is MDHEN, CDR2 SYDVKM. The CDR3 has 16 amino acids. The V gene end was trimmed by 8 bases and the J gene end by 2 bases; junction bases not matched to a gene: 9. CDR3 amino acids: CASPPPTGGTYNEQFF. The DNA for the CDR3 is TGTGCCAGCCCACCCCCGACAGGGGGCACCTACAATGAGCAGTTCTTC.

V gene TRBV24-1 combines with J gene TRBJ2-2, with D possibly being TRBD2 (6 bases). The germline V gene encodes CDR1 KGHDR and CDR2 SFDVKD. This CDR3 region has 13 residues. V gave up 4 bases and J gave up 6 bases, with 8 bases separating them. This CDR3 is CATSEGRSGELFF. The CDR3 bases are TGTGCCACCAGTGAGGGGAGGTCCGGGGAGCTGTTTTTT.

This clone was picked up a small number of times. V gene TRBV7-2 combines with J gene TRBJ2-7; TRBD2 aligns across 7 bases. Germline CDR1 and CDR2: SGHTA and FQGNSA. The junction had 4 bases not matched to a gene; V was cut back by 5 bases and J by 0 bases. The length of the CDR3 is 14 residues. Written as DNA, the CDR3 is TGTGCCAGCAGCCCCGGGACTAACTCCTACGAGCAGTACTTC. Encoded protein: CASSPGTNSYEQYF.

V usage is TRBV11-2 and J usage is TRBJ2-3; no definite D call. The CDR3 loop spans 15 amino acids. Germline lookup yields CDR1 SGHAT and CDR2 FQNNGV. Trimming removed 0 bases at V and 5 bases at J, with 12 bases between. The CDR3 region has the DNA TGTGCCAGCAGCTTAGATTACTACTCGAGAGATACGCAGTATTTT. Translation gives CASSLDYYSRDTQYF.

The V and J genes are TRBV5-1 and TRBJ2-3; a weak D match, TRBD1 (7 bases). V was trimmed by 3 bases and J by 2 bases, leaving 19 bases between them. The CDR3 contains 17 residues. Germline V CDR1 and CDR2: SGHRS, YFSETQ. Here the CDR3 reads CASSSNRGGGLTDTQYF. In DNA form, the CDR3 reads TGCGCCAGCAGCTCAAACAGGGGAGGCGGGCTCACAGATACGCAGTATTTT.

CDR3 in DNA: TGTGCCTGGAGTGTACAGGGGGGCACAGATACGCAGTATTTT. This translates into CAWSVQGGTDTQYF. The chain carries TRBV30 and TRBJ2-3, with 8 bases identical to TRBD1. The CDR3 is made up of 14 amino acids. J lost 1 base, V lost 0 bases, and 0 bases had no gene match. Germline V CDR1 and CDR2: GTSNPN, SVGIG (reference sequence).

V gene TRBV18 combines with J gene TRBJ2-7, with TRBD1 as a possible D gene (5 bases). CDR3 size: 14 residues. V was cut by 9 bases and J by 6 bases, with 21 bases left in between. Germline V lookup: CDR1 KGHSH, CDR2 LQKENI. The CDR3 DNA sequence: TGTGCCAGTAGCACCGAGACAGAAGGCTCCGAGCAGTACTTC. Its protein is CASSTETEGSEQYF.

This rearrangement joins TRBV29-1 to TRBJ2-7, with D possibly matching TRBD2 (6 bases). CDR3 length: 12 amino acids. Deletions cut 4 bases from V and 0 bases from J, with 7 bases between. The germline V gene has CDR1 SQVTM and CDR2 ANQGSEA. The CDR3 loop is CSVAGSSYEQYF. The CDR3 region has the DNA TGCAGCGTTGCCGGGAGCTCCTACGAGCAGTACTTC.

V and J are TRBV6-1 and TRBJ2-3; 7 nucleotides align to TRBD1. The CDR3 has 15 residues. Looked up from germline, CDR1 is MNHNS and CDR2 is SASEGT. V lost 2 bases, J lost 0 bases, and 2 bases stayed unmatched. The chain's CDR3 is CASSEHRGSTDTQYF. The CDR3 nucleotides read TGTGCCAGCAGTGAACACAGGGGAAGCACAGATACGCAGTATTTT.

CDR3 nucleotides: TGTGCCAGCAGCCCTAGGGGGAGGGACGAAAAACTGTTTTTT. Translated: CASSPRGRDEKLFF. The chain carries TRBV7-2 and TRBJ1-4, with D possibly TRBD1 on 6 matching bases. The CDR3 has 14 amino acids. The germline V gene encodes CDR1 SGHTA and CDR2 FQGNSA. The V gene lost 5 bases and the J gene lost 8 bases, with 15 bases spanning the gap.

This chain connects TRBV5-6 to TRBJ2-7; 9 bases map to TRBD1. CDR1 and CDR2 (germline): SGHDT, YYEEEE. Germline trimming cut 0 bases from V and 3 bases from J; bases unmatched to any gene: 4. The CDR3 has 15 residues. CDR3 sequence reads: CASSLEQGASYEQYF. For the CDR3, the DNA is TGTGCCAGCAGCTTGGAACAGGGGGCTAGCTACGAGCAGTACTTC.

This chain uses TRBV30 with TRBJ1-6, with 9 positions matching TRBD1. V lost 4 bases to trimming and J lost 9 bases; unmatched junction nucleotides: 10. Per the germline V gene, CDR1 is GTSNPN and CDR2 is SVGIG (reference sequence). The CDR3 has 15 residues. CDR3 nucleotides: TGTGCCTGGACCCAACCGGGACAGGGTTTTTCACCCCTCCACTTT. Translation gives CAWTQPGQGFSPLHF.

This clone was detected once. In DNA, the CDR3 is TGTGCCAGCAGCAGCGGGACAGGGGCATATGGCTACACCTTC. Translation: CASSSGTGAYGYTF. This chain connects TRBV9 to TRBJ1-2; 10 nucleotides align to TRBD1. The germline V gene encodes CDR1 SGDLS and CDR2 YYNGEE. This CDR3 region has 14 residues. V dropped 4 bases and J dropped 5; count of bases not matched to a gene: 5.

The gene calls are TRBV5-4 and TRBJ2-5; no definite D call. This CDR3 has 15 amino acids. The germline gives CDR1 SGHNT, CDR2 YYREEE (reference sequence). V dropped 0 bases and J dropped 1 base, with 10 bases sitting between them. CDR3 DNA sequence: TGTGCCAGCAGCTTGGGGCCGACACCCCAAGAGACCCAGTACTTC. Its protein is CASSLGPTPQETQYF.

V usage is TRBV19 and J usage is TRBJ1-5; D is unresolved. The germline CDR1 and CDR2 sequences are LNHDA and SQIVND (reference sequence). V lost 1 base and J lost 0, with 7 bases in between. The length of the CDR3 is 15 residues. The CDR3 reads CASSIVEYSNQPQHF. The CDR3 nucleotides read TGTGCCAGTAGTATAGTAGAGTATAGCAATCAGCCCCAGCATTTT. Based on the CDR3 plus reference TRBV19 and TRBJ1-5, the full variable domain is DGGITQSPKYLFRKEGQNVTLSCEQNLNHDAMYWYRQDPGQGLRLIYYSQIVNDFQKGDIAEGYSVSREKKESFPLTVTSAQKNPTAFYLCASSIVEYSNQPQHFGDGTRLSIL.

The chain combines TRBV6-2 or TRBV6-3 with TRBJ2-7; 9 bases are shared with TRBD2. V gave up 6 bases and J gave up 6 bases; unmatched junction bases: 12. CDR3 length: 15 residues. The germline V gene encodes CDR1 MNHEY and CDR2 SVGEGT. CDR3 loop: CASSGPGLARSEQYF. CDR3 coding DNA: TGTGCCAGCAGCGGCCCGGGACTAGCTAGAAGCGAGCAGTACTTC.

The V and J genes are TRBV6-5 and TRBJ2-7; 9 positions match TRBD1. V lost 10 bases, J lost 6 bases, and 13 bases stayed unmatched. The germline gives CDR1 MNHEY, CDR2 SVGAGI. This CDR3 comprises 14 residues. This CDR3 is CATATGTGLFEQYF. CDR3 nucleotides: TGTGCCACTGCGACCGGGACAGGGCTTTTCGAGCAGTACTTC.

The chain employs TRBV3-1 (or the pseudogene TRBV3-2) and TRBJ2-3, with a possible D match to TRBD2 (5 bases). From germline, CDR1 is LGHDT and CDR2 YNNKEL (reference sequence). V was pared by 3 bases and J by 2 bases, with 18 bases between. CDR3 size: 17 residues. In nucleotides, the CDR3 is TGTGCCAGCAGCCACGGACCCCACTGGACTGACACAGATACGCAGTATTTT. Its translation is CASSHGPHWTDTDTQYF.

This clone appeared a few times. This chain connects TRBV19 to TRBJ1-3; D remains ambiguous. V was trimmed by 2 bases and J by 0 bases, leaving 5 bases between them. Germline V gene data show CDR1 as LNHDA and CDR2 as SQIVND (reference sequence). This CDR3 spans 14 amino acids. The CDR3 protein is CASSITASGNTIYF. The CDR3 nucleotides read TGTGCCAGTAGTATAACAGCCTCTGGAAACACCATATATTTT.

The chain links TRBV27 to TRBJ2-2; D gene ambiguous. Germline V gene data show CDR1 as MNHEY and CDR2 as SMNVEV (reference sequence). V shed 4 bases and J shed 4 bases, with 7 bases lying between them. This CDR3 region has 13 residues. The CDR3 sequence: CASSYIGTGELFF. CDR3 nucleotides: TGTGCCAGCAGTTATATCGGCACCGGGGAGCTGTTTTTT.

This chain connects TRBV7-2 to TRBJ2-7; D not certain. This CDR3 is built from 14 residues. In germline, CDR1 is SGHTA, CDR2 FQGNSA. V shed 0 bases and J shed 1 base, with 7 bases lying between them. CDR3 protein: CASSLAARSYEQYF. The CDR3 DNA follows: TGTGCCAGCAGCTTAGCGGCCAGATCCTACGAGCAGTACTTC.

The genes are TRBV10-3 and TRBJ1-2; D remains unclear. Trimming cost V 0 bases and J 5 bases, with 10 bases left between them. The CDR3 sequence is 14 residues long. Germline V gene sequence: CDR1 ENHRY, CDR2 SYGVKD. The CDR3 coding sequence is TGTGCCATCAGTGAGTCGAGTCGGGATTATGGCTACACCTTC. Its protein product is CAISESSRDYGYTF.

With respect to this clone: A junction boundary mismatches the germline segment, possibly from a read error. V usage is TRBV29-1 and J usage is TRBJ1-1; D is perhaps TRBD1 (6 bases). CDR1 is SQVTM and CDR2 is ANQGSEA in the germline V gene. The CDR3 sequence is 13 residues long. The DNA of the CDR3 is TGCAGCGTCGCAATTTCCCGGGACACCGAAGCTTTCTTT. Protein sequence: CSVAISRDTEAFF.

This clone has only one observation. The V and J genes are TRBV5-1 and TRBJ2-3; 7 positions agree with TRBD2. Germline V CDR1 and CDR2: SGHRS, YFSETQ. The CDR3 consists of 19 residues. The V segment lost 2 bases and the J segment 0 bases; nucleotides outside the gene matches: 15. The DNA for the CDR3 is TGCGCCAGCAGCTTAATAAAAGCGGGACCATTCGCTAGCACAGATACGCAGTATTTT. This gives the protein CASSLIKAGPFASTDTQYF.

The sample holds one count of this clone. The chain couples TRBV18 to TRBJ2-7, with 10 bases identical to TRBD1. The CDR3 totals 15 residues. V shed 5 bases and J 2 bases; nucleotides not matched to a gene: 6. From germline, CDR1 is KGHSH and CDR2 LQKENI. The DNA of the CDR3 is TGTGCCAGCTCAGATGGACAGGGGGGCCCCTACGAGCAGTACTTC. Translating it yields CASSDGQGGPYEQYF.

J is TRBJ2-7 and V is TRBV28, with D uncertain. The CDR3 extends over 14 amino acids. In germline, CDR1 is MDHEN, CDR2 SYDVKM. Trimming stripped 6 bases from V and 2 bases from J, with 14 bases between. The DNA of the CDR3 is TGTGCCAGCAGCTCCCCGGGTCCTCCCTACGAGCAGTACTTC. Its translation is CASSSPGPPYEQYF.

This rearrangement joins TRBV6-1 to TRBJ1-2; D remains ambiguous. The CDR3 consists of 12 residues. Trimming cost V 3 bases and J 3 bases, with 5 bases left between them. CDR1 is MNHNS, CDR2 SASEGT, per germline. In DNA form, the CDR3 reads TGTGCCAGCAGTGACAACTACTATGGCTACACCTTC. Translation: CASSDNYYGYTF.

The chain combines TRBV9 with TRBJ1-6; TRBD1 aligns across 7 bases. The germline V gene has CDR1 SGDLS and CDR2 YYNGEE. The CDR3 covers 14 residues. Trimming cost V 4 bases and J 7 bases; bases outside gene matches: 5. CDR3 sequence reads: CASSPGTANSPLHF. The CDR3, as DNA: TGTGCCAGCAGCCCCGGGACAGCCAATTCACCCCTCCACTTT. Drawing the rest from reference TRBV9 and TRBJ1-6, the complete variable domain is DSGVTQTPKHLITATGQRVTLRCSPRSGDLSVYWYQQSLDQGLQFLIQYYNGEERAKGNILERFSAQQFPDLHSELNLSSLELGDSALYFCASSPGTANSPLHFGNGTRLTVT.

The genes are TRBV6-5 and TRBJ1-2, with D perhaps matching TRBD1 (5 bases). This CDR3 spans 13 amino acids. CDR1 and CDR2 (germline): MNHEY, SVGAGI. V was pared by 7 bases and J by 8 bases, with 17 bases between. CDR3 DNA sequence: TGTGCCAGCACCACCCCCCCGGGGGACGGCTACACCTTC. The encoded protein is CASTTPPGDGYTF.

The V and J genes are TRBV12-3 or TRBV12-4 and TRBJ2-1; D is possibly TRBD1 (6 bases). The V end was cut by 6 bases, the J end by 13 bases, with 19 bases between. The CDR3 extends over 13 amino acids. CDR3 loop: CASSPTLQGSQFF. In DNA form, the CDR3 reads TGTGCCAGCAGCCCAACACTACAGGGTAGTCAGTTCTTC.